This T cell receptor (beta chain) was obtained from a study of cytomegalovirus exposure and HLA in healthy donors. Whole-study findings and limits: A subsequent analysis found that TCR clusters from the first cohort also tended to co-occur in the 110 or so validation repertoires, with around 94% of cluster scores above 0. Most TCR sequences were seen very rarely across donors, but some public TCRs occurred in many.

Remarks on this clone: Antigen: not known.

Assay: immunoSEQ multiplex PCR; the TCRdb copy retains only in-frame clones and omits some. The data show about 160,000 clones, over 85% seen once. This TCR was sampled from a woman aged 18-29 years in good health and CMV-seropositive. Material for sequencing was PBMCs.

CDR3 bases: TGTGCCAGCAGCCAGGGTCCCCAAATCTATGGCTACACCTTC. Its protein product is CASSQGPQIYGYTF. The chain employs TRBV6-1 and TRBJ1-2, with D possibly matching TRBD1 (5 bases). V was cut by 6 bases and J by 4 bases, with 15 bases left in between. Germline CDR1 reads MNHNS; CDR2 reads SASEGT. The CDR3 runs to 14 residues.